Listed here are 16 T cell receptor beta chains from one sample, sequenced in a study of blood T cells in healthy people across ages. A second roughly 6 to 11 cycle PCR used barcoded and J-beta primers. TCRdb independently ran MiXCR on the 5' RACE reads; one entry per CDR3 protein. Of 1,500,000 or so distinct CDR3 sequences in the sample, roughly 64% were seen once. Sequencing was performed on blood. The origin of the receptors is a man aged 18-30 years in good health.

This chain connects TRBV28 to TRBJ2-7; no clear D. Germline values: CDR1 MDHEN, CDR2 SYDVKM. The CDR3 runs to 14 residues. Trimming removed 4 bases from V and 4 bases from J, with 14 bases in between. CDR3 nucleotide sequence: TGTGCCAGCAGTTCCCCTTCACAGTCATACGAGCAGTACTTC. Amino acid sequence: CASSSPSQSYEQYF.

The chain uses TRBV7-2 and TRBJ2-3; no clear D. The germline V gene has CDR1 SGHTA and CDR2 FQGNSA. Deletions cut 5 bases from V and 8 bases from J, with 14 bases between. CDR3 length: 13 amino acids. This CDR3 reads CASSQVERSTQYF. The DNA of the CDR3 is TGTGCCAGCAGCCAAGTGGAGAGAAGTACGCAGTATTTT. Full variable domain (rest looked up from reference TRBV7-2 and TRBJ2-3): GAGVSQSPSNKVTEKGKDVELRCDPISGHTALYWYRQSLGQGLEFLIYFQGNSAPDKSGLPSDRFSAERTGGSVSTLTIQRTQQEDSAVYLCASSQVERSTQYFGPGTRLTVL.

This rearrangement joins TRBV7-9 to TRBJ2-1; D is undetermined. Germline CDR1 reads SEHNR; CDR2 reads FQNEAQ (reference sequence). V was trimmed by 0 bases and J by 8 bases, leaving 11 bases between them. This CDR3 is 14 amino acids long. As DNA, the CDR3 is TGTGCCAGCAGCTTAGCGGGCAGCAGGCATGAGCAGTTCTTC. This sequence encodes CASSLAGSRHEQFF.

A single count supports this clonotype. Its ends do not fully match the called genes, so a read error is possible. The rearrangement uses TRBV29-1 and TRBJ2-1; TRBD2 agrees at 7 bases. TRBJ2-7 explains the end of the DNA better; the J call may be wrong. CDR3 length equals 11 residues. Germline lookup yields CDR1 SQVTM and CDR2 ANQGSEA. In DNA, the CDR3 is TGCGGCGTAGAACGGGACTACTCGCAGTACTTC. This sequence encodes CGVERDYSQYF.

The table lists this clonotype with a few counts. V is TRBV12-3 or TRBV12-4 and J is TRBJ2-7; D unclear. V was pared by 0 bases and J by 6 bases, with 12 bases between. The CDR3 length is 14 residues. The DNA for the CDR3 is TGTGCCAGCAGTTTAGCTACCCTTTTACGCGAGCAGTACTTC. Residues: CASSLATLLREQYF.

The rearrangement joins TRBV6-2 or TRBV6-3 to TRBJ2-7; no reliable D call. Per germline, CDR1 MNHEY and CDR2 SVGEGT. The CDR3 has 15 residues. V was trimmed by 5 bases and J by 3 bases, leaving 17 bases between them. This chain's CDR3 is CASSTGGQWGYEQYF. As DNA, the CDR3 is TGTGCCAGCAGTACCGGCGGCCAGTGGGGCTACGAGCAGTACTTC.

Comment on this clonotype: One end of the junction does not line up with germline, which may come from a read error. The chain is built from TRBV29-1 and TRBJ2-1, with D perhaps matching TRBD1 (5 bases). This CDR3 has 12 amino acids. Germline V gene lookup returns CDR1 SQVTM and CDR2 ANQGSEA. The CDR3 spells CGVGAGNNEQFF. The CDR3 DNA follows: TGCGGCGTCGGTGCAGGGAACAATGAGCAGTTCTTC.

This clonotype has a handful of counts. The chain uses TRBV6-6 and TRBJ1-6, with D possibly TRBD1 on 6 matching bases. Trimming shortened V by 0 bases and J by 4 bases, and 7 bases separated the two germline ends. Germline values: CDR1 MNHNY, CDR2 SVGAGI (reference sequence). The CDR3 consists of 15 residues. The CDR3 DNA reads TGTGCCAGCAGTTACTCGGACAGTTATAATTCACCCCTCCACTTT. As protein: CASSYSDSYNSPLHF.

The genes are TRBV6-2 or TRBV6-3 and TRBJ1-1; possible D gene TRBD1, 5 bases. The CDR3 runs to 13 residues. V lost 7 bases and J lost 4, with 13 bases in between. From germline, CDR1 is MNHEY and CDR2 SVGEGT. The CDR3 DNA follows: TGTGCCAGCAACAGAGGGACTGCCACTGAAGCTTTCTTT. It translates to CASNRGTATEAFF.

The CDR3 DNA is TGTGCCATCAGTGCATTGCGGGAGGGTACAGATACGCAGTATTTT. This translates into CAISALREGTDTQYF. This sequence joins TRBV10-3 and TRBJ2-3; 9 bases are shared with TRBD2. With V trimmed by 4 bases and J by 3 bases, 5 bases remained unmatched. The germline gives CDR1 ENHRY, CDR2 SYGVKD. CDR3 length: 15 amino acids.

The chain combines TRBV27 with TRBJ2-1, with 10 bases matching TRBD2. This CDR3 has 16 amino acids. Germline V gives CDR1 MNHEY, CDR2 SMNVEV (reference sequence). V trimming: 2 bases; J trimming: 8 bases; junction bases outside the gene matches: 9. CDR3 DNA sequence: TGTGCCAGCAGTTTAAGCCTAGCGGGAGTAGGGCATGAGCAGTTCTTC. Translation: CASSLSLAGVGHEQFF.

A few counts support this clonotype. The rearrangement uses TRBV20-1 and TRBJ2-7; D is unclear. This CDR3 is built from 14 residues. Deletions cut 0 bases from V and 0 bases from J, with 9 bases between. CDR1 and CDR2 from the germline V gene are DFQATT and SNEGSKA (reference sequence). In DNA, the CDR3 is TGCAGTGCTAGAGATCGATGGGTCTCCTACGAGCAGTACTTC. As protein: CSARDRWVSYEQYF.

The V and J genes are TRBV20-1 and TRBJ1-1, with TRBD1 as a possible D gene (5 bases). V lost 4 bases and J lost 1, with 10 bases in between. This CDR3 comprises 13 residues. Germline lookup yields CDR1 DFQATT and CDR2 SNEGSKA (reference sequence). DNA for the CDR3: TGCAGTGCTACGGGGGTGCCGAACACTGAAGCTTTCTTT. This gives the protein CSATGVPNTEAFF.

The chain joins TRBV5-1 to TRBJ2-7; no clear D. Trimming cost V 4 bases and J 0 bases, with 8 bases left between them. The CDR3 has 13 amino acids. The germline V gene encodes CDR1 SGHRS and CDR2 YFSETQ. CDR3 loop: CASSLPNSYEQYF. The CDR3 nucleotides are TGCGCCAGCAGCCTCCCGAACTCCTACGAGCAGTACTTC.

The J gene is TRBJ2-5, the V gene TRBV6-1; D uncertain. Trimming shortened V by 7 bases and J by 3 bases, and 21 bases separated the two germline ends. Germline assignment: CDR1 MNHNS and CDR2 SASEGT. CDR3 size: 16 residues. CDR3 sequence reads: CASKRVATLWEETQYF. For the CDR3, the DNA is TGTGCCAGCAAAAGGGTCGCCACACTTTGGGAAGAGACCCAGTACTTC.

This clonotype was seen more than once but under ten times. The CDR3: CASSRKSGTDTQYF. The DNA for the CDR3 is TGTGCCAGCAGCCGGAAGAGCGGGACAGATACGCAGTATTTT. The chain recombines TRBV7-2 with TRBJ2-3; tentatively, D is TRBD2 (6 bases). CDR3 length: 14 residues. The germline CDR1 and CDR2 sequences are SGHTA and FQGNSA. V was clipped by 5 bases and J by 3 bases, with 12 bases between them.